Following are 32 T cell receptor beta chains from one sample sequenced in a study of molecular identifiers for immune sequencing clone quantification. TCRdb processed the PCR reads anew with MiXCR; each CDR3 protein has one entry. The sample lists around 470,000 distinct CDR3 sequences; 25% were seen once. The sequenced material came from naive CD8+ T cells from blood, with Jurkat cell RNA spiked in. Regarding subset: FACS-sorted CD8+CD4-CCR7+CD45RA+ naive T cells. The origin of the receptors is a human donor in good health. Some libraries in this study had Jurkat cell RNA spiked in.

This clonotype was detected many times. V usage is TRBV5-6 and J usage is TRBJ2-7; D is ambiguous. The germline V and J ends were trimmed by 0 bases and 2 bases, with 12 bases remaining between them. The CDR3 totals 15 residues. In germline, CDR1 is SGHDT, CDR2 YYEEEE. The CDR3 reads CASSLGRAWAYEQYF. In nucleotides, the CDR3 is TGTGCCAGCAGCTTGGGCCGGGCCTGGGCCTACGAGCAGTACTTC.

This clonotype was seen repeatedly, ten times or more. The gene calls are TRBV28 and TRBJ2-4, with 7 bases that match TRBD1. V gave up 2 bases and J gave up 6 bases; unmatched junction bases: 7. In germline, CDR1 is MDHEN, CDR2 SYDVKM. This CDR3 comprises 15 residues. The DNA for the CDR3 is TGTGCCAGCAGTTTAACCGGACAGGTCATAAACATTCAGTACTTC. This encodes CASSLTGQVINIQYF.

Ten or more counts support this clonotype. The chain is built from TRBV30 and TRBJ2-7; a weak D match, TRBD1 (5 bases). V gave up 2 bases and J gave up 4 bases, with 9 bases separating them. Germline assignment: CDR1 GTSNPN and CDR2 SVGIG (reference sequence). The CDR3 totals 12 residues. The CDR3 loop reads CAWSSTDYEQYF. Written as DNA, the CDR3 is TGTGCCTGGAGTTCGACAGATTACGAGCAGTACTTC.

In this sample, this clonotype turned up many times. This chain uses TRBV20-1 with TRBJ2-7, with D perhaps TRBD2 (5 bases). This CDR3 has 12 amino acids. Germline loops: CDR1 DFQATT, CDR2 SNEGSKA (reference sequence). The V end lost 6 bases, the J end lost 2 bases, and 11 bases lay between the germline ends. CDR3 region: CSAGIWAYEQYF. The CDR3 region has the DNA TGCAGTGCCGGGATATGGGCCTACGAGCAGTACTTC.

This clonotype was observed a handful of times. The V and J genes are TRBV27 and TRBJ2-7; 8 bases are shared with TRBD1. From germline, CDR1 is MNHEY and CDR2 SMNVEV (reference sequence). This CDR3 spans 15 amino acids. With V trimmed by 2 bases and J by 3 bases, 6 bases remained unmatched. The CDR3 is CASSLARTGIYEQYF. The CDR3 DNA sequence: TGTGCCAGCAGTTTAGCACGGACAGGGATCTACGAGCAGTACTTC.

This clonotype was seen a few times. The V gene is TRBV4-3, the J gene TRBJ1-4; possible D gene TRBD1, 5 bases. The CDR3 spans 17 residues. CDR1 and CDR2 from the germline V gene are LGHNA and YSLEER. V shed 1 base and J shed 4 bases, with 16 bases lying between them. This CDR3 reads CASSQVKVSGDNEKLFF. The CDR3 DNA reads as TGCGCCAGCAGCCAAGTTAAAGTTTCGGGGGATAATGAAAAACTGTTTTTT.

As for this clonotype: With a much larger clone just one base away, this may be a read error. V and J are TRBV5-6 and TRBJ2-7, with 9 nucleotides matching TRBD1. This CDR3 has 13 amino acids. Per germline, CDR1 SGHDT and CDR2 YYEEEE. The CDR3 protein is CANSPGQGLGQYF. The DNA for the CDR3 is TGTGCCAACAGCCCGGGACAGGGATTAGGGCAGTACTTC.

This clonotype was counted between two and nine times. The chain combines TRBV7-8 with TRBJ2-2, with D tentatively TRBD1 (5 bases). Germline V gene sequence: CDR1 SGHVS, CDR2 FQNEAQ. The CDR3 has 17 amino acids. V was shortened by 0 bases and J by 0 bases, with 11 bases between the two germline ends. CDR3 DNA: TGTGCCAGCAGCTTAGCGCGAGACAGAACGAACACCGGGGAGCTGTTTTTT. It is translated as CASSLARDRTNTGELFF.

This clonotype has at least ten counts. The chain combines TRBV29-1 with TRBJ1-2, with D perhaps matching TRBD1 (6 bases). The germline gives CDR1 SQVTM, CDR2 ANQGSEA. The CDR3 runs 13 residues. Trimming took 7 bases from V and 4 from J, leaving 16 bases between them. The CDR3 coding sequence is TGCAGCGCACGTGACAGGACATTCTATGGCTACACCTTC. As protein: CSARDRTFYGYTF.

The rearrangement joins TRBV30 to TRBJ2-7, with unresolved D. CDR3 length: 15 residues. The V gene lost 0 bases and the J gene lost 0 bases, with 12 bases spanning the gap. CDR1 and CDR2 from the germline V gene are GTSNPN and SVGIG (reference sequence). The CDR3 is CAWSVSIGFSYEQYF. The CDR3 bases are TGTGCCTGGAGTGTATCAATTGGGTTCTCCTACGAGCAGTACTTC.

To note about this clonotype: This sequence may be a read error, since a much larger clone differs from it by one base. The chain carries TRBV4-3 and TRBJ2-1; 7 nucleotides line up with TRBD1. The germline gives CDR1 LGHNA, CDR2 YSLEER. The CDR3 consists of 14 residues. As DNA, the CDR3 is TGCACCAGCAGCCACGCGACAGGGTCGCGCGAGCAGTTCTTC. Translated: CTSSHATGSREQFF.

The chain has TRBV27 and TRBJ1-1; D gene unclear. Between the trimmed V and J ends, which lost 2 bases and 2 bases, there was a span of 9 bases. Germline assignment: CDR1 MNHEY and CDR2 SMNVEV (reference sequence). The CDR3 has 14 amino acids. CDR3 loop: CASSLITFNTEAFF. CDR3 bases: TGTGCCAGCAGTTTAATCACATTCAACACTGAAGCTTTCTTT.

The rearrangement joins TRBV12-3 or TRBV12-4 to TRBJ2-5; D is perhaps TRBD2 (6 bases). There are 14 residues in the CDR3. V lost 2 bases and J 1 base, leaving 8 bases between the germline ends. The CDR3 nucleotides are TGTGCCAGCAGTTTAATAGCGGCCCAAGAGACCCAGTACTTC. It is translated as CASSLIAAQETQYF.

This rearrangement joins TRBV5-6 to TRBJ2-5; 7 bases line up with TRBD2. CDR1 and CDR2 (germline): SGHDT, YYEEEE. The CDR3 totals 15 residues. J was trimmed by 5 bases and V by 2 bases; bases with no gene match: 9. CDR3 in amino acids: CASSFAPSGSETQYF. In nucleotides, the CDR3 is TGTGCCAGCAGCTTTGCTCCTAGCGGTAGCGAGACCCAGTACTTC.

This chain links TRBV7-2 with TRBJ1-4; D uncertain. Looked up from germline, CDR1 is SGHTA and CDR2 is FQGNSA. The CDR3 is 17 residues long. The germline V and J ends were trimmed by 3 bases and 7 bases, with 21 bases remaining between them. CDR3 in amino acids: CASSFFHTGQAGEKLFF. The CDR3 nucleotides are TGTGCCAGCAGCTTCTTCCACACTGGGCAGGCGGGTGAAAAACTGTTTTTT.

About this clonotype itself: This could be a read error, since a much larger clone is one nucleotide away. The chain recombines TRBV15 with TRBJ1-4, with a tentative D call TRBD1 (5 bases). V was pared by 4 bases and J by 3 bases, with 12 bases between. Germline V gene lookup returns CDR1 LNHNV and CDR2 YYDKDF (reference sequence). CDR3 length: 15 residues. This chain's CDR3 is CATSKGDSSNEKLFF. In DNA form, the CDR3 reads TGTGCCACCAGCAAAGGAGACAGCTCTAATGAAAAACTGTTTTTT.

This clonotype has more than one count but fewer than ten. This chain links TRBV7-9 with TRBJ2-5, with 13 bases aligning to TRBD2. The CDR3 length is 17 residues. V lost 5 bases and J lost 4; bases outside the gene matches: 10. Germline V gene sequence: CDR1 SEHNR, CDR2 FQNEAQ (reference sequence). CDR3 protein: CASSGPGLAGIGETQYF. CDR3 in DNA: TGTGCCAGCAGCGGCCCGGGACTAGCGGGAATAGGAGAGACCCAGTACTTC.

The table lists this clonotype with a few counts. V gene TRBV28 combines with J gene TRBJ2-4, with D unresolved. Trimming stripped 6 bases from V and 1 base from J, with 13 bases between. The CDR3 extends over 15 amino acids. Per germline, CDR1 MDHEN and CDR2 SYDVKM. In nucleotides, the CDR3 is TGTGCCAGCAGAAAGGGCCTGGGGGCCAAAAACATTCAGTACTTC. This encodes CASRKGLGAKNIQYF.

V is TRBV6-2 or TRBV6-3 and J is TRBJ1-5; D might be TRBD1 (5 bases). V was cut by 2 bases and J by 4 bases, with 9 bases left in between. CDR3 length equals 14 residues. Germline lookup yields CDR1 MNHEY and CDR2 SVGEGT. CDR3 protein: CASSYVPGNQPQHF. As DNA, the CDR3 is TGTGCCAGCAGTTACGTTCCAGGGAATCAGCCCCAGCATTTT.

This clonotype occurred a few times. This chain links TRBV25-1 with TRBJ1-3, with D uncertain. Trimming stripped 3 bases from V and 0 bases from J, with 6 bases between. Germline assignment: CDR1 MGHDK and CDR2 SYGVNS. The CDR3 length is 14 residues. In DNA form, the CDR3 reads TGTGCCAGCAGTGAGGACTACTCTGGAAACACCATATATTTT. The encoded protein is CASSEDYSGNTIYF.

This clonotype has only a few counts. The V and J genes are TRBV6-2 or TRBV6-3 and TRBJ2-3; D could derive from TRBD1 or TRBD2 (5 bases each). The length of the CDR3 is 17 residues. Looked up from germline, CDR1 is MNHEY and CDR2 is SVGEGT. Trimming left V 2 bases short and J 0 bases short, with 15 bases between. CDR3 loop: CASSYEDPGPSTDTQYF. DNA for the CDR3: TGTGCCAGCAGTTACGAGGATCCGGGGCCTAGCACAGATACGCAGTATTTT.

This clonotype was counted between two and nine times. This chain connects TRBV20-1 to TRBJ2-3, with TRBD2 identical over 10 bases. Germline V gene lookup returns CDR1 DFQATT and CDR2 SNEGSKA (reference sequence). Trimming cost V 0 bases and J 6 bases; bases outside gene matches: 6. CDR3 length: 15 amino acids. CDR3: CSARDMSGGADTQYF. In DNA form, the CDR3 reads TGCAGTGCTAGAGATATGAGCGGGGGGGCCGATACGCAGTATTTT.

The V call is TRBV28, the J call TRBJ2-7; D is unclear. From germline, CDR1 is MDHEN and CDR2 SYDVKM. The CDR3 runs to 13 residues. The germline V and J ends were trimmed by 3 bases and 5 bases, with 11 bases remaining between them. The CDR3 here is CASSFRQAHEQYF. CDR3 nucleotide sequence: TGTGCCAGCAGTTTCCGGCAGGCCCACGAGCAGTACTTC.

A remark on this clonotype: This may come from a read error, since a much larger clone is one base off. The chain couples TRBV5-1 to TRBJ2-3; possibly TRBD2 for D (6 bases). This CDR3 comprises 16 residues. Germline V gene sequence: CDR1 SGHRS, CDR2 YFSETQ. The CDR3 protein is CASSLGTFRTTATQYF. The CDR3 coding sequence is TGCGCCAGCAGCCTCGGGACTTTCCGGACGACAGCTACGCAGTATTTT.

This clonotype was recorded a few times. CDR3 DNA: TGCGCCAGCAGTGGTGCCGGGACATCAGGGAGCTACACCTTC. Its translation is CASSGAGTSGSYTF. The chain carries TRBV10-2 and TRBJ1-2; tentative D call: TRBD1 (6 bases). Germline V gene lookup returns CDR1 WSHSY and CDR2 SAAADI. Trimming took off 4 bases at V and 9 bases at J, with 18 bases between the two ends. This CDR3 is 14 amino acids long.

There are many counts of this clonotype. The gene calls are TRBV28 and TRBJ2-7; perhaps TRBD2 as D (6 bases). Trimming stripped 3 bases from V and 3 bases from J, with 12 bases between. Germline V CDR1 and CDR2: MDHEN, SYDVKM. The CDR3 is made up of 14 amino acids. CDR3 DNA sequence: TGTGCCAGCAGTTTTCGGGGGATACGCTACGAGCAGTACTTC. Translation gives CASSFRGIRYEQYF.

In the case of this clonotype: A read error may explain this, as a much larger clone is one base away. The chain couples TRBV7-2 to TRBJ1-1; a weak D match, TRBD1 (6 bases). The germline gives CDR1 SGHTA, CDR2 FQGNSA. CDR3 size: 15 residues. The CDR3 sequence: CASGLGSRGYTEAFF. In nucleotides, the CDR3 is TGTGCCAGCGGCTTAGGATCCAGGGGTTACACTGAAGCTTTCTTT.

This clonotype was seen repeatedly, ten times or more. The CDR3 nucleotides are TGCAGCGTACAGGAGGCTGAAGCTTTCTTT. Translated: CSVQEAEAFF. V gene TRBV29-1 combines with J gene TRBJ1-1; tentatively, D is TRBD1 (5 bases). This CDR3 region has 10 residues. Trimming shortened V by 6 bases and J by 6 bases, and 8 bases separated the two germline ends. Germline assignment: CDR1 SQVTM and CDR2 ANQGSEA.

The CDR3 coding sequence is TGCGCCAGCAGCCAAGTCGTAAGAGGGTTAGCGGGGGGACGAACTAGCACAGATACGCAGTATTTT. Its protein product is CASSQVVRGLAGGRTSTDTQYF. The chain couples TRBV4-1 to TRBJ2-3, with TRBD2 identical over 10 bases. The CDR3 is 22 amino acids. Germline V gene sequence: CDR1 MGHRA, CDR2 YSYEKL. Trimming at V came to 1 base and at J to 0 bases, leaving 19 bases not matched to a gene.

The V and J genes are TRBV20-1 and TRBJ2-4; D may be TRBD2 (7 bases). V lost 0 bases and J lost 6, with 18 bases in between. The V gene's germline CDR1 is DFQATT and CDR2 SNEGSKA (reference sequence). The CDR3 covers 16 residues. CDR3 nucleotides: TGCAGTGCTAGAGATCGGGGGGCAGCCTCTACAAACATTCAGTACTTC. Its translation is CSARDRGAASTNIQYF.

CDR3 region: CASSQIREGNSPLHF. CDR3 DNA sequence: TGCGCCAGCAGCCAAATCCGGGAAGGTAATTCACCCCTCCACTTT. The chain links TRBV4-1 to TRBJ1-6; D uncertain. V lost 2 bases to trimming and J lost 6 bases, with 11 bases between them. The germline CDR1 and CDR2 sequences are MGHRA and YSYEKL. The CDR3 totals 15 residues.

This clonotype was seen many times. V is TRBV7-8 and J is TRBJ1-5; no clear D. Germline V lookup: CDR1 SGHVS, CDR2 FQNEAQ. The CDR3 contains 15 residues. Trimming cost V 5 bases and J 2 bases, with 13 bases left between them. CDR3: CASSQHPGGNQPQHF. The CDR3 DNA follows: TGTGCCAGCAGCCAGCACCCTGGGGGCAATCAGCCCCAGCATTTT. The full variable domain, completed using reference TRBV7-8 and TRBJ1-5, is GAGVSQSPRYKVAKRGQDVALRCDPISGHVSLFWYQQALGQGPEFLTYFQNEAQLDKSGLPSDRFFAERPEGSVSTLKIQRTQQEDSAVYLCASSQHPGGNQPQHFGDGTRLSIL.